The clone carrying this TCR beta chain came up many times. Antigen unknown. Unmatched junction bases numbered 2, after V lost 1 base and J lost 1 base. CDR1 is MNHEY, CDR2 SVGAGI, per germline. The CDR3 is made up of 15 amino acids. HTBI primers from iRepertoire and Arm-PCR of CDR3 regions yielded the TCR beta libraries. TCRdb reprocessed the multiplex PCR reads with MiXCR, giving one entry per CDR3 protein. This table has about 300,000 distinct CDR3 sequences, around 20% appearing once. The entry originates in a study of regulatory T cells in long-lasting Graves disease. Whole-study findings and limits: The study found TRBV28, TRBJ1-2 and TRBJ2-5 favored in persistent disease. Those with persistent disease had in common more public clonotypes (about 2,700) than new patients (approximately 890).

Specified time point: persistent/refractory GD, antithyroid drugs over 5 years with positive TRAb. PBMC-extracted RNA yielded the TCR library. Into tubes containing EDTA, approximately 8.9 milliliters of peripheral blood were drawn. This sequence originates from a female donor with Graves disease. The V and J genes are TRBV6-5 and TRBJ2-7, with 9 positions matching TRBD1. Sequenced here: peripheral blood mononuclear cells (PBMCs), sampled when the disease was refractory, from a patient treated with antithyroid drugs. CDR3 protein: CASSYLGQGSYEQYF. The CDR3, as DNA: TGTGCCAGCAGTTACTTGGGACAGGGATCCTACGAGCAGTACTTC.